This T cell receptor beta chain was recovered during a study of CD8 T cells in ankylosing spondylitis. Study observations and caveats: From matched ankylosing spondylitis synovial fluid, disease-linked clones were reportedly recovered at significantly enriched levels. A TCR beta motif of eight highly homologous variants appeared characteristic of ankylosing spondylitis blood. Disease-linked clones bore a CD8+ phenotype and were relatively rare in peripheral blood.

TCRdb re-called the 5' RACE reads through MiXCR, storing one row per CDR3 protein. The data contain under 850,000 distinct CDR3 sequences, under 20% of them singletons. Germline lookup yields CDR1 DFQATT and CDR2 SNEGSKA (reference sequence). The trim removed 6 bases at V and 3 bases at J, leaving 11 bases unmatched. The CDR3 extends over 15 amino acids. Remarks on this clonotype: Antigen specificity is unknown.

The chain links TRBV20-1 to TRBJ1-5, with 7 bases aligning to TRBD1. The sequence was obtained from a male donor with ankylosing spondylitis. The material sequenced was blood, either unsorted or a sorted T cell fraction (not recorded which). In nucleotides, the CDR3 is TGCAGTGCAAAAGGGGGAGGGGGCGTCAATCAGCCCCAGCATTTT. Amino acid sequence: CSAKGGGGVNQPQHF.